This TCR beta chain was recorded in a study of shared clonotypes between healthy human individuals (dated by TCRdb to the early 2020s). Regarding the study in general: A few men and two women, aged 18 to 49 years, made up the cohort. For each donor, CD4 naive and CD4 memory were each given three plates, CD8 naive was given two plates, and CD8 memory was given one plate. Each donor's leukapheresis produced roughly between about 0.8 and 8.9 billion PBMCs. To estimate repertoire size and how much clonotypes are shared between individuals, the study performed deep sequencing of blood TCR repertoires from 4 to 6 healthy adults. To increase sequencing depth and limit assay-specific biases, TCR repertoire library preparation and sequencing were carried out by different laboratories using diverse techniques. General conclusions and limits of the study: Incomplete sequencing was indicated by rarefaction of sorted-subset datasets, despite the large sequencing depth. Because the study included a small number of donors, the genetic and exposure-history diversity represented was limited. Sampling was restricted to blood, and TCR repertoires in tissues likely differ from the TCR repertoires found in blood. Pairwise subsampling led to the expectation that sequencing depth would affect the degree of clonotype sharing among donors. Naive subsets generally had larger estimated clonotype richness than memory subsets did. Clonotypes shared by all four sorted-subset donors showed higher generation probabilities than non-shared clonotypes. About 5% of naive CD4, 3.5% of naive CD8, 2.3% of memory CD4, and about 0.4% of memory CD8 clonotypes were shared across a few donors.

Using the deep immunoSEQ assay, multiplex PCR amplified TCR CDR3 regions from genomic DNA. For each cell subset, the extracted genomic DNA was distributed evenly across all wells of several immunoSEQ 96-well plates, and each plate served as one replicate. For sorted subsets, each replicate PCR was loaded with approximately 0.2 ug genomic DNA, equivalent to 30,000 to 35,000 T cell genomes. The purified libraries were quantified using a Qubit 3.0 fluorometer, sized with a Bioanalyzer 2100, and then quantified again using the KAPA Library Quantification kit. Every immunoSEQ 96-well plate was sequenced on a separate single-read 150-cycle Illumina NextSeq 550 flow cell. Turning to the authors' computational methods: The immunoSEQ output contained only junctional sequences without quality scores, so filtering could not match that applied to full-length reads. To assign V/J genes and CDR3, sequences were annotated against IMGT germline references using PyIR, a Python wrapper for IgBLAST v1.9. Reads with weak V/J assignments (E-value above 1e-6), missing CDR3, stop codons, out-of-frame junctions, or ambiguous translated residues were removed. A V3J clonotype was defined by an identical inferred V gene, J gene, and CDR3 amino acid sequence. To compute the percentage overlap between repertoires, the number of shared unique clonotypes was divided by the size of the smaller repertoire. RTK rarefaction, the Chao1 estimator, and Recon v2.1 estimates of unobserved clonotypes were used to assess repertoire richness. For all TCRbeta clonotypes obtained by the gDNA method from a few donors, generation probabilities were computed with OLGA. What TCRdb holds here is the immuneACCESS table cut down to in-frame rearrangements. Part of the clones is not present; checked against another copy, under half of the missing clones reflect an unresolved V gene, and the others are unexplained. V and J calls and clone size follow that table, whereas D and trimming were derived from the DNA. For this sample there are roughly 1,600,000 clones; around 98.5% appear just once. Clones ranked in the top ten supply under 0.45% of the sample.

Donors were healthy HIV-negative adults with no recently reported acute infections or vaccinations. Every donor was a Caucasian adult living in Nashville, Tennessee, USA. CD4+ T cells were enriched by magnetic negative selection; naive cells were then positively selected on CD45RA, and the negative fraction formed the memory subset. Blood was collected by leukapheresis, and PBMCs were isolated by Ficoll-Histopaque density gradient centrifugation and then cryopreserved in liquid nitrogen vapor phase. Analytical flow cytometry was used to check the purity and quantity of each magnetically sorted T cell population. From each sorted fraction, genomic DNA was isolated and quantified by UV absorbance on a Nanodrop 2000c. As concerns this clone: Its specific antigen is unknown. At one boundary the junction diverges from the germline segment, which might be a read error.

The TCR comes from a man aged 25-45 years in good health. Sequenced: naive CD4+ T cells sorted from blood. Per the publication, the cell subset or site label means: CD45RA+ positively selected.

The nucleotides are TGTGCTAGCAGCTTAGGCCCTAATAGGGGCACAGATACGCAGTATTTT. Its amino acids are CASSLGPNRGTDTQYF. The sequence is built from TRBV7-7 and TRBJ2-3, with the D gene not clear enough to name. The germline V gene (reference sequence) sets CDR1 to SSHAT and CDR2 to FNYEAQ. Its CDR3 holds 16 amino acids, cysteine through phenylalanine. Only CDR3 DNA remains: 48 bases, in frame from the first base. Outside the CDR3, residues come from the reference TRBV7-7 and TRBJ2-3 proteins, so the full variable domain is: GAGVSQSPRYKVTKRGQDVTLRCDPISSHATLYWYQQALGQGPEFLTYFNYEAQPDKSGLPSDRFSAERPEGSISTLTIQRTEQRDSAMYRCASSLGPNRGTDTQYFGPGTRLTVL.